The rows below give T cell receptor beta chains drawn from one sample of a study of OX40 agonist ivuxolimab in advanced cancers. The assay was immunoSEQ multiplex PCR, and TCRdb's table has in-frame clones only and misses some. The table lists 55,000 to 85,000 clones, 91% of them singletons. The sample consisted of CD4+ or CD8+ T cells sorted from blood, taken in a trial of the OX40 agonist ivuxolimab. The source of these receptors is an adult with an advanced solid tumor such as melanoma, head and neck, liver or kidney cancer. The conserved cysteine and the conserved F or W are not part of the CDR3 here. Each record gives: J gene, clone size, V gene, CDR3 protein. Clone sizes are given selectively: once, few, many, or a class where the clone is expanded.

j_call: TRBJ2-5; clone_size: -; v_call: TRBV28; cdr3_aa: ASSPLGTGEGTQY
j_call: TRBJ1-3; clone_size: -; v_call: TRBV9; cdr3_aa: ASSVVDGGGNTIY
j_call: TRBJ1-6; clone_size: once; v_call: TRBV27; cdr3_aa: ASSLQTGTSRALH
j_call: TRBJ2-7; clone_size: -; v_call: TRBV11-3; cdr3_aa: ASSLYEGQGYEQY
j_call: TRBJ2-1; clone_size: -; v_call: TRBV11-2; cdr3_aa: ASSLEGNEQF
j_call: TRBJ1-5; clone_size: -; v_call: TRBV4-2; cdr3_aa: ASSQDSGPHSNQPQH
j_call: TRBJ2-1; clone_size: -; v_call: TRBV7-9; cdr3_aa: ASSSQGGANEQF
j_call: TRBJ1-2; clone_size: -; v_call: TRBV19; cdr3_aa: ASRIQASLDYGYT
j_call: TRBJ1-5; clone_size: -; v_call: TRBV6-6; cdr3_aa: ASKTETNQPQH
j_call: TRBJ2-3; clone_size: -; v_call: TRBV2; cdr3_aa: ASRGTSGGGADTQY
j_call: TRBJ2-5; clone_size: few; v_call: TRBV4-1; cdr3_aa: ASSRFTGLAGGETQY
j_call: TRBJ2-3; clone_size: -; v_call: TRBV19; cdr3_aa: ASTPGWGLGTDTQY
j_call: TRBJ2-5; clone_size: -; v_call: TRBV4-1; cdr3_aa: ASSQDDHRAAGGRPETQY
j_call: TRBJ2-1; clone_size: -; v_call: TRBV19; cdr3_aa: ASSMDWGREQF
j_call: TRBJ1-5; clone_size: -; v_call: TRBV2; cdr3_aa: ASSGGQGSSQPQH
j_call: TRBJ1-1; clone_size: -; v_call: TRBV21-1; cdr3_aa: ASSAGGPNTEAF
j_call: TRBJ2-1; clone_size: -; v_call: TRBV27; cdr3_aa: ASSLGGRAEAPYNEQF
j_call: TRBJ2-7; clone_size: -; v_call: TRBV27; cdr3_aa: ASSPPGRSKQY
j_call: TRBJ2-1; clone_size: -; v_call: TRBV6-5; cdr3_aa: ASSLLGRWDEQF
j_call: TRBJ2-3; clone_size: -; v_call: TRBV10-3; cdr3_aa: AISEVSPDTQY
j_call: TRBJ2-7; clone_size: few; v_call: TRBV4-1; cdr3_aa: ASSRDRGPYEQY
j_call: TRBJ2-1; clone_size: -; v_call: TRBV18; cdr3_aa: ASSNTRGNEQF
j_call: TRBJ2-1; clone_size: -; v_call: TRBV28; cdr3_aa: ASSLLDTYNEQF
j_call: TRBJ2-5; clone_size: -; v_call: TRBV11-2; cdr3_aa: ASSLGLLPQY
j_call: TRBJ1-6; clone_size: -; v_call: TRBV7-3; cdr3_aa: ASSLFQGYNSPLH
j_call: TRBJ1-1; clone_size: -; v_call: TRBV5-1; cdr3_aa: ASSLSRRMDTEAF